What follows are 21 T cell receptor beta chains derived from one specimen sequenced in a study of cytomegalovirus exposure and HLA in healthy donors. PCR involved 60 Vbeta and 13 Jbeta primers. Profiled with immunoSEQ multiplex PCR; TCRdb holds only in-frame clones, not every one. There are fewer than 150,000 clones in the sample, with 1.5% to 2% held by the top ten. The sequenced sample was PBMCs. The receptors were sampled from a woman aged 60 to 75 in good health and CMV-seronegative.

The genes are TRBV7-9 and TRBJ1-1, with D possibly matching TRBD1 (5 bases). The CDR3 consists of 12 residues. From germline, CDR1 is SEHNR and CDR2 FQNEAQ (reference sequence). V shed 5 bases and J shed 5 bases, with 9 bases lying between them. CDR3 amino acids: CASSAQGTEAFF. CDR3 nucleotide sequence: TGTGCCAGCAGCGCCCAGGGTACTGAAGCTTTCTTT.

The V gene is TRBV6-5, the J gene TRBJ2-1, with TRBD1 as a possible D gene (6 bases). CDR1 is MNHEY and CDR2 is SVGAGI in the germline V gene. Trimming took off 6 bases at V and 0 bases at J, with 12 bases between the two ends. CDR3 length: 15 amino acids. This CDR3 is CASRTDRRSYNEQFF. In DNA, the CDR3 is TGTGCCAGCAGAACAGACAGGCGCTCCTACAATGAGCAGTTCTTC.

V usage is TRBV28 and J usage is TRBJ2-2, with 7 bases fitting TRBD2. J gave up 3 bases and V 5 bases, and 9 bases lay outside the gene matches. The CDR3 has 16 amino acids. The V gene's germline CDR1 is MDHEN and CDR2 SYDVKM. The CDR3 sequence is CASSATGTTYTGELFF. The CDR3 DNA follows: TGTGCCAGCAGTGCAACCGGGACTACCTACACCGGGGAGCTGTTTTTT.

V usage is TRBV28 and J usage is TRBJ1-2, with a weak D call TRBD1 (5 bases). From germline, CDR1 is MDHEN and CDR2 SYDVKM. The CDR3 has 23 amino acids. V was clipped by 0 bases and J by 8 bases, with 40 bases between them. The CDR3 DNA follows: TGTGCCAGCAGTTTATGGGCCCGGCGGGGGGGTGCTCCCGGCGGCAGGGCCTTCGGAGGCTACACCTTC. Translating gives CASSLWARRGGAPGGRAFGGYTF.

The rearrangement links TRBV4-1 to TRBJ2-5; 9 positions match TRBD2. The CDR3 totals 19 residues. The germline gives CDR1 MGHRA, CDR2 YSYEKL. V trimming: 3 bases; J trimming: 1 base; junction bases outside the gene matches: 15. The CDR3 nucleotides read TGCGCCAGCAGCCAGATAGCGGGGGCGACCCTGAACCCCCAAGAGACCCAGTACTTC. This translates into CASSQIAGATLNPQETQYF.

This sequence joins TRBV2 and TRBJ1-1, with 10 bases identical to TRBD1. The junction had 7 bases not matched to a gene; V was cut back by 6 bases and J by 0 bases. The CDR3 consists of 16 residues. The germline V gene encodes CDR1 SNHLY and CDR2 FYNNEI. The CDR3 DNA reads TGTGCCAGCAGCGGACAGGGGGGATATTTGAACACTGAAGCTTTCTTT. Amino acids: CASSGQGGYLNTEAFF.

The V gene is TRBV6-5, the J gene TRBJ2-7; 10 bases are a match to TRBD2. The germline V gene has CDR1 MNHEY and CDR2 SVGAGI. This CDR3 contains 16 residues. Losses at the gene ends were 2 bases for V and 4 bases for J; bases not matched to a gene: 8. CDR3 protein: CASSYDPSGSWYEQYF. The CDR3 DNA reads TGTGCCAGCAGTTACGACCCTAGCGGGAGTTGGTACGAGCAGTACTTC.

The chain employs TRBV10-2 and TRBJ2-7, with 7 bases that match TRBD2. With 11 bases clipped from V and 4 bases from J, the junction kept 11 bases outside the gene matches. CDR1 and CDR2 from the germline V gene are WSHSY and SAAADI. This CDR3 region has 13 residues. The CDR3 DNA is TGCGCCGCGGGGTTGCGGGAGAATTACGAGCAGTACTTC. This translates into CAAGLRENYEQYF.

The V gene is TRBV19, the J gene TRBJ1-1; 7 bases are a match to TRBD1. The CDR3 covers 16 residues. Germline trimming cut 1 base from V and 1 base from J; bases unmatched to any gene: 6. Germline V gene lookup returns CDR1 LNHDA and CDR2 SQIVND (reference sequence). CDR3 residues: CASSIVTGKRNTEAFF. CDR3 sequence (DNA): TGTGCCAGTAGTATAGTGACAGGGAAGCGGAACACTGAAGCTTTCTTT.

The chain couples TRBV4-1 to TRBJ2-1; 9 bases map to TRBD2. Germline CDR1 MGHRA, CDR2 YSYEKL. This CDR3 spans 16 amino acids. V shed 3 bases, J shed 4 bases, and the junction held 7 bases outside the gene matches. The CDR3 spells CASSHGGRAGYNEQFF. The CDR3 DNA follows: TGCGCCAGCAGCCATGGCGGGAGGGCCGGGTACAATGAGCAGTTCTTC.

The chain carries TRBV2 and TRBJ2-1; 10 positions agree with TRBD2. This CDR3 is built from 14 residues. Looked up from germline, CDR1 is SNHLY and CDR2 is FYNNEI. V dropped 5 bases and J dropped 2; count of bases not matched to a gene: 0. The DNA of the CDR3 is TGTGCCAGCAGTAGCGGGAGGGCCTACAATGAGCAGTTCTTC. Amino acids: CASSSGRAYNEQFF.

The chain joins TRBV7-9 to TRBJ1-2; possible D gene TRBD1, 5 bases. The V end was cut by 5 bases, the J end by 3 bases, with 16 bases between. The CDR3 loop spans 15 amino acids. Germline V lookup: CDR1 SEHNR, CDR2 FQNEAQ (reference sequence). The CDR3: CASSPEGLKDYGYTF. Here the CDR3 DNA reads TGTGCCAGCAGCCCGGAGGGACTTAAGGACTATGGCTACACCTTC. Variable domain in full (rest from reference TRBV7-9 and TRBJ1-2): DTGVSQNPRHKITKRGQNVTFRCDPISEHNRLYWYRQTLGQGPEFLTYFQNEAQLEKSRLLSDRFSAERPKGSFSTLEIQRTEQGDSAMYLCASSPEGLKDYGYTFGSGTRLTVV.

The chain has TRBV28 and TRBJ2-7; 10 bases are a match to TRBD1. The CDR3 contains 17 residues. Trimming removed 6 bases from V and 0 bases from J; junction bases left unmatched: 11. CDR1 and CDR2 from the germline V gene are MDHEN and SYDVKM. CDR3 protein: CASSLSAGQGSSYEQYF. As DNA, the CDR3 is TGTGCCAGCAGCCTGTCCGCGGGACAGGGGTCCTCCTACGAGCAGTACTTC.

The gene calls are TRBV19 and TRBJ2-1, with 7 bases aligning to TRBD1. Germline V gene sequence: CDR1 LNHDA, CDR2 SQIVND (reference sequence). V lost 0 bases to trimming and J lost 0 bases; unmatched junction nucleotides: 5. The CDR3 consists of 17 residues. This CDR3 is CASSIDHRGRSYNEQFF. DNA of the CDR3: TGTGCCAGTAGTATAGACCACAGGGGCCGCTCCTACAATGAGCAGTTCTTC.

The chain has TRBV5-6 and TRBJ2-5; 7 positions agree with TRBD1. The DNA end favors TRBJ2-7, so the J call may be wrong. The CDR3 loop spans 15 amino acids. From germline, CDR1 is SGHDT and CDR2 YYEEEE. The DNA for the CDR3 is TGTGCCAGCAGCTTAGACAGGGTCAGGGCCTACGAGCAGTACTTC. Translated, it gives CASSLDRVRAYEQYF.

The chain recombines TRBV5-1 with TRBJ2-5; TRBD1 might be the D (5 bases). Germline V gene lookup returns CDR1 SGHRS and CDR2 YFSETQ. V was pared by 6 bases and J by 0 bases, with 12 bases between. The CDR3 is 14 residues long. Written as DNA, the CDR3 is TGCGCCAGCATGTACGACAGTAACCAAGAGACCCAGTACTTC. Translated: CASMYDSNQETQYF.

The chain recombines TRBV5-1 with TRBJ2-7; 9 nucleotides match TRBD1. This CDR3 region has 14 residues. The V gene end was trimmed by 1 base and the J gene end by 4 bases; junction bases not matched to a gene: 3. Germline CDR1 and CDR2: SGHRS and YFSETQ. CDR3 protein: CASSLRGTGYEQYF. CDR3 DNA sequence: TGCGCCAGCAGCTTGCGTGGGACAGGGTACGAGCAGTACTTC. Looking up the rest from reference TRBV5-1 and TRBJ2-7 gives the full variable domain: KAGVTQTPRYLIKTRGQQVTLSCSPISGHRSVSWYQQTPGQGLQFLFEYFSETQRNKGNFPGRFSGRQFSNSRSEMNVSTLELGDSALYLCASSLRGTGYEQYFGPGTRLTVT.

The chain employs TRBV2 and TRBJ2-1, with D possibly being TRBD2 (6 bases). Deletions cut 7 bases from V and 4 bases from J, with 11 bases between. The CDR3 runs 13 residues. Germline V lookup: CDR1 SNHLY, CDR2 FYNNEI. The DNA of the CDR3 is TGTGCCAGCACCGAGGGACTTTACAATGAGCAGTTCTTC. Protein sequence: CASTEGLYNEQFF.

This chain joins TRBV7-2 and TRBJ1-5, with D maybe TRBD1 (5 bases). This CDR3 is built from 12 residues. Deletions cut 3 bases from V and 7 bases from J, with 7 bases between. CDR1 is SGHTA and CDR2 is FQGNSA in the germline V gene. The CDR3 reads CASSLRGQPQHF. CDR3 DNA: TGTGCCAGCAGCTTGCGGGGGCAGCCCCAGCATTTT.

This chain links TRBV9 with TRBJ2-2; 8 positions match TRBD1. The CDR3 contains 14 residues. Germline V gene data show CDR1 as SGDLS and CDR2 as YYNGEE. The V and J ends lost 3 bases and 4 bases, in that order; junction bases with no gene match: 2. CDR3 DNA: TGTGCCAGCAGCGCCGGACAGGGCACCGGGGAGCTGTTTTTT. It translates to CASSAGQGTGELFF.

V usage is TRBV28 and J usage is TRBJ1-2, with D tentatively TRBD1 (6 bases). There are 11 residues in the CDR3. Germline V lookup: CDR1 MDHEN, CDR2 SYDVKM. The V gene lost 8 bases and the J gene lost 7 bases, with 11 bases spanning the gap. This chain's CDR3 is CASGGFSGYTF. CDR3 DNA sequence: TGTGCCAGCGGGGGCTTCAGTGGCTACACCTTC.